A selection of T cell receptor beta chains follows, all from one sample in a study of cytomegalovirus exposure and HLA in healthy donors. Method: immunoSEQ multiplex PCR; TCRdb's copy keeps in-frame clones and lacks some. The data contain 250,000 to 350,000 clones, roughly 88% of them seen just once; the ten biggest clones take up around 4%. The sample was PBMCs. The receptors stem from a man between 40 and 49 years old in good health and CMV-seropositive. Each CDR3 is given with its conserved first and last residue. The order of the fields is D gene, clone size, J gene, V gene, CDR3 DNA, CDR3 protein. D genes are given only for firm matches. A clone size is listed for some rows: how often the clone was seen (once, few, many), or a class if it is expanded.

D: .
size: once
J: TRBJ2-3
V: TRBV6-4
DNA: TGTGCCAGCAGTGACGGGGCAGGGGCAGATACGCAGTATTTT
CDR3: CASSDGAGADTQYF

D: .
size: .
J: TRBJ2-7
V: TRBV6-6
DNA: TGTGCCAGCAGTGAGGGAGTTAGCTCCTACGAGCAGTACTTC
CDR3: CASSEGVSSYEQYF

D: .
size: .
J: TRBJ2-5
V: TRBV7-6
DNA: TGTGCCAGCAGCCCCCAAGGGGAAGAGACCCAGTACTTC
CDR3: CASSPQGEETQYF

D: TRBD2
size: .
J: TRBJ2-7
V: TRBV7-3
DNA: TGTGCCAGCAGCTTAACCCCAGCGGGAGTTAACGAGCAGTACTTC
CDR3: CASSLTPAGVNEQYF

D: .
size: few
J: TRBJ1-5
V: TRBV28
DNA: TGTGCCAGCGATTCGGGCTTGGGGGGTAAGCCCCAGCATTTT
CDR3: CASDSGLGGKPQHF

D: .
size: few
J: TRBJ1-4
V: TRBV6-5
DNA: TGTGCCAGCAGGTCTTCCAGGGATCATGAAAAACTGTTTTTT
CDR3: CASRSSRDHEKLFF

D: TRBD2
size: .
J: TRBJ2-7
V: TRBV4-1
DNA: TGCGCCAGCAGCCCACTAGCGGGAGTAGAAGAGCAGTACTTC
CDR3: CASSPLAGVEEQYF

D: .
size: .
J: TRBJ1-6
V: TRBV6-5
DNA: TGTGCCAGCAGTTATACGACGGGGAACTATAATTCACCCCTCCACTTT
CDR3: CASSYTTGNYNSPLHF

D: TRBD1
size: .
J: TRBJ1-1
V: TRBV7-9
DNA: TGTGCCAGCAGCCCAATACAGGGGGCAGACACTGAAGCTTTCTTT
CDR3: CASSPIQGADTEAFF

D: .
size: .
J: TRBJ2-6
V: TRBV28
DNA: TGTGCCAGCAGTGGAGGGGGCGGTGGGGCCAACGTCCTGACTTTC
CDR3: CASSGGGGGANVLTF

D: .
size: .
J: TRBJ2-1
V: TRBV27
DNA: TGTGCCAGCAGCCACAACAGGGAAAGATACACCTACAATGAGCAGTTCTTC
CDR3: CASSHNRERYTYNEQFF

D: TRBD1
size: .
J: TRBJ2-3
V: TRBV9
DNA: TGTGCCAGCAATGGTGCAGGGGGCATCGCAGATACGCAGTATTTT
CDR3: CASNGAGGIADTQYF

D: TRBD2
size: .
J: TRBJ2-3
V: TRBV28
DNA: TGTGCCAGCAGGCCCGGGACTAGCCAGGGGGCAGATACGCAGTATTTT
CDR3: CASRPGTSQGADTQYF

D: .
size: .
J: TRBJ2-2
V: TRBV7-9
DNA: TGTGCCAGCAGCTTAGGGTACAGGGTCACCGGGGAGCTGTTTTTT
CDR3: CASSLGYRVTGELFF

D: .
size: .
J: TRBJ2-7
V: TRBV28
DNA: TGTGCCAGCAGGGGGGGACCGACACCCTACGAGCAGTACTTC
CDR3: CASRGGPTPYEQYF

D: TRBD2
size: few
J: TRBJ2-7
V: TRBV5-6
DNA: TGTGCCAGCCCCTACCCCGCGGGAGGGCTCTACGAGCAGTACTTC
CDR3: CASPYPAGGLYEQYF

D: TRBD1
size: .
J: TRBJ2-7
V: TRBV7-2
DNA: TGTGCCAGCACCTTTCAGACAGGGATTTTCTACGAGCAGTACTTC
CDR3: CASTFQTGIFYEQYF

D: TRBD1
size: .
J: TRBJ2-5
V: TRBV28
DNA: TGTGCCAGCAAGACAGGGGGCAAAGAGACCCAGTACTTC
CDR3: CASKTGGKETQYF

D: TRBD2
size: .
J: TRBJ2-1
V: TRBV27
DNA: TGTGCCAGCAACTTAGCGGGGTACAATGAGCAGTTCTTC
CDR3: CASNLAGYNEQFF

D: .
size: .
J: TRBJ2-5
V: TRBV15
DNA: TGTGCCACCAGCAGCAGGGGTCTCGCTGAGACCCAGTACTTC
CDR3: CATSSRGLAETQYF

D: .
size: .
J: TRBJ1-3
V: TRBV6-5
DNA: TGTGCCAGCAGTACAGGAAACACCATATATTTT
CDR3: CASSTGNTIYF

D: TRBD1
size: .
J: TRBJ1-2
V: TRBV19
DNA: TGTGCCAGTAGTAGGACAGGGGCGAGCGGGCCCTATGGCTACACCTTC
CDR3: CASSRTGASGPYGYTF

D: .
size: .
J: TRBJ2-1
V: TRBV6-1
DNA: TGTGCCAGCAGTGAAGGGGGCAGCAGAAACAATGAGCAGTTCTTC
CDR3: CASSEGGSRNNEQFF

D: .
size: .
J: TRBJ2-7
V: TRBV2
DNA: TGTGCCAGCGTCAGGCGCAGAGCAACCTACGAGCAGTACTTC
CDR3: CASVRRRATYEQYF

D: .
size: .
J: TRBJ2-3
V: TRBV28
DNA: TGTGCCAGCAGTTTATCAGGGCGACCATCGGATACGCAGTATTTT
CDR3: CASSLSGRPSDTQYF

D: .
size: .
J: TRBJ1-2
V: TRBV28
DNA: TGTGCCAGCAGTTTAACAGATAACTATGGCTACACCTTC
CDR3: CASSLTDNYGYTF

D: .
size: .
J: TRBJ2-1
V: TRBV11-3
DNA: TGTGCCAGCAGCCGCTACGGGAGTTCCTACAATGAGCAGTTCTTC
CDR3: CASSRYGSSYNEQFF

D: TRBD1
size: .
J: TRBJ1-3
V: TRBV19
DNA: TGTGCCAGTAGTACGACAGGGGGCAGCTCTGGAAACACCATATATTTT
CDR3: CASSTTGGSSGNTIYF

D: .
size: .
J: TRBJ2-1
V: TRBV9
DNA: TGTGCCAGCAGCGAGCAGGACATACTTGGCGTCAATGAGCAGTTCTTC
CDR3: CASSEQDILGVNEQFF

D: .
size: .
J: TRBJ2-3
V: TRBV28
DNA: TGTGCCAGCAGTAAAGCTGGGACTGGGAGCACAGATACGCAGTATTTT
CDR3: CASSKAGTGSTDTQYF

D: TRBD2
size: .
J: TRBJ2-4
V: TRBV13
DNA: TGTGCCAGCAGCGGCGGGAGCGGTGACATTCAGTACTTC
CDR3: CASSGGSGDIQYF

D: TRBD2
size: .
J: TRBJ2-1
V: TRBV2
DNA: TGTGCCAGCCTGGGACTAGCGGGCTTAAGGGGGCAGTTCTTC
CDR3: CASLGLAGLRGQFF

D: TRBD2
size: .
J: TRBJ2-1
V: TRBV5-6
DNA: TGTGCCAGCAGCATGCCGCTAGCGGGAGGGAGCTCCTACAATGAGCAGTTCTTC
CDR3: CASSMPLAGGSSYNEQFF

D: TRBD1
size: .
J: TRBJ1-1
V: TRBV7-9
DNA: TGTGCCAGCAGCCATGGACAGGGGGGCACTGAAGCTTTCTTT
CDR3: CASSHGQGGTEAFF

D: TRBD2
size: .
J: TRBJ2-7
V: TRBV27
DNA: TGTGCCAGCAGTTTATTGGGGGAGGGCGAGCAGTACTTC
CDR3: CASSLLGEGEQYF

D: .
size: .
J: TRBJ1-5
V: TRBV2
DNA: TGTGCCAGCAGTGATTGGAGTAACGGAGCCAATCAGCCCCAGCATTTT
CDR3: CASSDWSNGANQPQHF

D: TRBD2
size: .
J: TRBJ2-7
V: TRBV5-1
DNA: TGCGCCAGCAGTTCGCCTAGCGGGAGGTCTGCCTACGAGCAGTACTTC
CDR3: CASSSPSGRSAYEQYF

D: .
size: .
J: TRBJ1-5
V: TRBV7-8
DNA: TGTGCCAGCAGCTTAGGGTCAGGCCCAAATCAGCCCCAGCATTTT
CDR3: CASSLGSGPNQPQHF

D: .
size: .
J: TRBJ2-3
V: TRBV5-1
DNA: TGCGCCAGCAGCTCGGGTCTGAGCACAGATACGCAGTATTTT
CDR3: CASSSGLSTDTQYF

D: .
size: .
J: TRBJ1-5
V: TRBV5-4
DNA: TGTGCCAGCAGCTTTTGGGGGGGCAATCAGCCCCAGCATTTT
CDR3: CASSFWGGNQPQHF

D: .
size: few
J: TRBJ2-3
V: TRBV18
DNA: TGTGCCAGCTCACCAATGGGGGCCGGTGGTGATACGCAGTATTTT
CDR3: CASSPMGAGGDTQYF

D: .
size: .
J: TRBJ1-3
V: TRBV11-2
DNA: TGTGCCAGCAGCGAAGGGGTTCCTGGAAACACCATATATTTT
CDR3: CASSEGVPGNTIYF

D: .
size: .
J: TRBJ1-3
V: TRBV10-3
DNA: TGTGCCATCGGAGTGGGCTCTGGAAACACCATATATTTT
CDR3: CAIGVGSGNTIYF

D: .
size: .
J: TRBJ2-1
V: TRBV11-3
DNA: TGTGCCAGCAGCCAGAGGGGGACGGATGGTGCGGGGCAGTTCTTC
CDR3: CASSQRGTDGAGQFF

D: .
size: .
J: TRBJ1-5
V: TRBV19
DNA: TGTGCCAGTAGTCCGGCCGTGGGGGGGCATCAGCCCCAGCATTTT
CDR3: CASSPAVGGHQPQHF

D: .
size: .
J: TRBJ1-5
V: TRBV28
DNA: TGTGCCAGCAGTTTCTCAGACAGGCCGCAGCCCCAGCATTTT
CDR3: CASSFSDRPQPQHF